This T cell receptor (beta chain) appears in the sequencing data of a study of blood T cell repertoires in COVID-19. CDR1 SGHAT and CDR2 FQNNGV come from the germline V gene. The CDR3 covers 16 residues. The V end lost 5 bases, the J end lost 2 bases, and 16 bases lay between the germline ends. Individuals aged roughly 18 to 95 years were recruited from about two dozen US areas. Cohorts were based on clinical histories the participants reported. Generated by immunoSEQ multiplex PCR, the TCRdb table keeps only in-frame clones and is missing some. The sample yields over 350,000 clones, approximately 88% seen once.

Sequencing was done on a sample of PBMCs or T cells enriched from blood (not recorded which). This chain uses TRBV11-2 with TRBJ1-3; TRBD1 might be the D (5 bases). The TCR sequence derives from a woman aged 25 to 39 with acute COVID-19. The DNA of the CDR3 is TGTGCCAGCAGCCCGGGCAGGGTAGGGGCTGGAAACACCATATATTTT. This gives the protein CASSPGRVGAGNTIYF.